Listed here is a single T cell receptor beta chain. The antigen is not known. Trimming took 1 base from V and 2 from J, leaving 6 bases between them. The CDR3 has 13 amino acids. Germline CDR1 is SGHDN and CDR2 is FVKESK. The record originates from a study of early T cells in non-severe SARS-CoV-2 infection. Whole-study context: Unsorted whole-blood RNA was sequenced in bulk, leaving chains unpaired. Notes on the study in general: CD4 and private specificities were missed by VDJdb matching, which favored anti-spike CD8 responses.

Individual cDNA molecules each received unique molecular identifiers attached to them. MiXCR, applied by TCRdb to the 5' RACE reads, yields one record per CDR3 protein. The table shows approximately 64,000 distinct CDR3 sequences, with roughly 18% occurring only once. This rearrangement joins TRBV14 to TRBJ2-7; no firm D call. This receptor was identified in an adult who was a healthcare worker with PCR-confirmed SARS-CoV-2 infection or an uninfected control (not recorded which). The input for sequencing was whole blood, taken at baseline. The CDR3 reads CASSQVRAYEQYF. The CDR3 bases are TGTGCCAGCAGCCAAGTTCGGGCCTACGAGCAGTACTTC.